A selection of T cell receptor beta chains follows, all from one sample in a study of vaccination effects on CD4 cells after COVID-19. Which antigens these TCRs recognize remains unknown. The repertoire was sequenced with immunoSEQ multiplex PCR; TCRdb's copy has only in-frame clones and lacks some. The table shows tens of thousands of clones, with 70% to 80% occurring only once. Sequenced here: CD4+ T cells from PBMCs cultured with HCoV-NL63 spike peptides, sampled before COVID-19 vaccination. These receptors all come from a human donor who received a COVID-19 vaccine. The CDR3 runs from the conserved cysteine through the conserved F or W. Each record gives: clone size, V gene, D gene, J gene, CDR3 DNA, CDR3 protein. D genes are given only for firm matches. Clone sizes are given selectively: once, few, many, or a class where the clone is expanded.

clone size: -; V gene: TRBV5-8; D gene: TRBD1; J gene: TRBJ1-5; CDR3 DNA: TGTGCCAGCAGCCCGAACAGGGGAGGGCAGCCCCAGCATTTT; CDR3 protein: CASSPNRGGQPQHF
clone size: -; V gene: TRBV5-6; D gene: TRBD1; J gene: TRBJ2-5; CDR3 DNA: TGTGCCAGCAGCTTGGAGGGACAGGGGGGGAGGGAGACCCAGTACTTC; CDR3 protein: CASSLEGQGGRETQYF
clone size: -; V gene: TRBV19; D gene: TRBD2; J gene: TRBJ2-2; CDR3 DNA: TGTGCCAGTAGTATAAAAGCGGGGGGGAACACCGGGGAGCTGTTTTTT; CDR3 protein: CASSIKAGGNTGELFF
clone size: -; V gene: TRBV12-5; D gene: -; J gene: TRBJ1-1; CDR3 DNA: TGTGCTAGTGGTTTCCTTGCGGGACAATTGAACACTGAAGCTTTCTTT; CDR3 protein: CASGFLAGQLNTEAFF
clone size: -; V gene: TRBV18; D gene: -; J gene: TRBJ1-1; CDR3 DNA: TGTGCCAGCTCACCCGGGAGAGGGAACCCTAGGAACACTGAAGCTTTCTTT; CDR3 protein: CASSPGRGNPRNTEAFF
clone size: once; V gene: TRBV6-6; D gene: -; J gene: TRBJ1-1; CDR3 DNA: TGTGCCAGCAGGCTTCCACAGGGTCCCACTGAAGCTTTCTTT; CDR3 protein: CASRLPQGPTEAFF
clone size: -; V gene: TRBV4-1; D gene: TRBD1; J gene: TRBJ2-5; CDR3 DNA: TGCGCCAGCAGCCAACTCGGACAGGCCGACGAGACCCAGTACTTC; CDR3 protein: CASSQLGQADETQYF
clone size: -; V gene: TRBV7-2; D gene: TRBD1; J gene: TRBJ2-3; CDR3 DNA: TGTGCCAGCAGCTTAGTTGGGACAGGGGGCTTCGGAGATACGCAGTATTTT; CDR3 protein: CASSLVGTGGFGDTQYF
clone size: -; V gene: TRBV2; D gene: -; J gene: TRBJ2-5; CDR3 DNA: TGTGCCAGCAGGCGGGACAGACAAGAGACCCAGTACTTC; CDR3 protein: CASRRDRQETQYF
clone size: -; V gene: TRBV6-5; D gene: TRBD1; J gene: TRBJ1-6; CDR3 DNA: TGTGCCAGCAGTTGGGACAGGGACCCCAATTCACCCCTCCACTTT; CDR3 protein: CASSWDRDPNSPLHF
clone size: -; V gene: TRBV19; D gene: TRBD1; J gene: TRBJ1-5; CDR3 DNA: TGTGCCAGTAGTCCCCAGGGGGCGGGGGGGGATCAGCCCCAGCATTTT; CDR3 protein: CASSPQGAGGDQPQHF
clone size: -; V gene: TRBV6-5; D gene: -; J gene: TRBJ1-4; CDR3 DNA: TGTGCCAGCAGCCCACAGCCGGCAACTAATGAAAAACTGTTTTTT; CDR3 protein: CASSPQPATNEKLFF
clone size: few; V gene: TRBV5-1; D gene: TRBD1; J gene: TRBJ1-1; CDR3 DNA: TGCGCCAGCAGCTTGGACCAGGGGGCTGAAGCTTTCTTT; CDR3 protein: CASSLDQGAEAFF
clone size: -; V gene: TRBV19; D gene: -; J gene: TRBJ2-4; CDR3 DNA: TGTGCCAGTAGTAGACTGGGCACAGCCAAAAACATTCAGTACTTC; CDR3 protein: CASSRLGTAKNIQYF
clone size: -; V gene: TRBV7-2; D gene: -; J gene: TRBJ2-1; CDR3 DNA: TGTGCCAGCAGCTTAGATGAGTGGCCTACGTCCAGCTCCTACAATGAGCAGTTCTTC; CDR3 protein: CASSLDEWPTSSSYNEQFF
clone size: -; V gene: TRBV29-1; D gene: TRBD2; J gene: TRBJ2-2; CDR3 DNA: TGCAGCGTTGCCCGGGGGGTCGACACCGGGGAGCTGTTTTTT; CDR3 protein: CSVARGVDTGELFF
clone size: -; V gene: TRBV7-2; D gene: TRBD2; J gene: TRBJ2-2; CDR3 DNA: TGTGCCAGCACCCTCTCACCGGGGGGAAAATTGGGGGAGCTGTTTTTT; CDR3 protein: CASTLSPGGKLGELFF
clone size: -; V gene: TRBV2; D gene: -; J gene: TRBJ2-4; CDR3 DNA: TGTGCCAGCAGTATTAGCGGTTTAGCCAAAAACATTCAGTACTTC; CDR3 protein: CASSISGLAKNIQYF
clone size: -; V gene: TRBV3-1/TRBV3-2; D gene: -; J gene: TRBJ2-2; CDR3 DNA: TGTGCCAGCAGCCAAGGAATTACAGCCAACACCGGGGAGCTGTTTTTT; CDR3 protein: CASSQGITANTGELFF
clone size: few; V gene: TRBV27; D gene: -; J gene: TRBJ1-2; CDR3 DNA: TGTGCCAGCAGTTCACAGCGGGCTAACTATGGCTACACCTTC; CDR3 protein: CASSSQRANYGYTF